This T cell receptor (beta chain) was sequenced in a study of blood T cell repertoires in COVID-19 (dated by TCRdb to the early 2020s). Concerning the study at large: Samples from collaborators originated in the United States, Italy and Spain and spanned both the acute and convalescent phases of COVID-19. The material from the prospective study consisted of cDNA or gDNA derived from T cells, B-cell-depleted T cells, or PBMCs. Subjects who had been exposed to COVID-19, were actively infected with it, or had recovered from it provided the deeply sampled blood TCRbeta repertoires that made up the dataset. The repertoires were made available in a free public database intended to serve as a resource for research on the immune response to SARS-CoV-2. The samples were drawn from two sources: the first 160 participants of the ongoing ImmuneRACE study, and about 1,300 subjects contributed by 6 global collaborators. Nearly every sample came with metadata listing a de-identified subject ID, COVID-19 status, age in years and sex. Where available, HLA class I and class II types were taken from metadata supplied by the sample provider and were not determined by assay-based typing.

Note on this clone: What antigen it recognizes has not been identified. No per-base quality is available; no much larger clone lies one base away.

What the research found in general, with its limitations: How much clinical and demographic metadata was included differed by source and by participant, and the metadata was provided uncurated.

The cysteine opens and the phenylalanine closes a CDR3 of 14 amino acids. CDR3 DNA is the only sequence kept; it has 42 bases, read in frame from the first base. For CDR1 and CDR2, the germline V gene lists SGHTA and FQGNSA. The germline ends are 7 bases apart after V is trimmed by 1 base and J by 3 bases. The immunoSEQ Assay, a bias-controlled multiplex PCR, was used to amplify TCRbeta CDR3 regions from genomic DNA. The authors' analysis ran thus. The number of nucleated cells in each sample was estimated by amplification of reference gene primers within the assay. To quantify the absolute abundance of each unique TCRbeta CDR3 rearrangement, sequence reads were collapsed and filtered. For each sample, productive Simpson clonality was calculated as the square root of Simpson's diversity index over productive rearrangements. TCRdb took this table from immuneACCESS and kept in-frame rearrangements with V and J called. Such tables lack part of the clones; where checked against another copy, unresolved V genes explain under half of the gap, and the rest is unexplained. D and trimming were read from the DNA, whereas the V and J calls and clone size are those reported in that table. Counted in this sample were 55,000 to 65,000 clones; around 87% of them appeared once. The top ten constitute about 6.9% of the sample.

Collaborating institutions collected whole blood in K2EDTA tubes following their own protocols. For TCRbeta analysis, collaborator samples were shipped as frozen whole blood, as isolated PBMCs, or as DNA extracted from either sample type. Material for sequencing was peripheral blood. The sequence was obtained from a man aged 60 to 69 with active or convalescent COVID-19. Recombination connected TRBV7-2 to TRBJ1-3; TRBD1 is a possible D gene, resting on 6 matching bases. The DNA is as follows: TGTGCCAGCAGCTTAGGCAGGGGTGGAAACACCATATATTTT. Its translation is CASSLGRGGNTIYF.